The rows below give T cell receptor beta chains drawn from one sample of a study of patients and donors after allogeneic stem cell transplantation. MiXCR, applied by TCRdb to the RT-PCR reads, yields one record per CDR3 protein. In the table there are hundreds of thousands of distinct CDR3 sequences, 16% of which are singletons. Material for sequencing was blood, either unsorted or a sorted T cell fraction (not recorded which). All receptors derive from a human donor who was either an allogeneic HSCT recipient or a stem cell or donor lymphocyte infusion donor (not recorded which). It is not recorded whose cells these are; they may come from a transplant donor. The CDR3 runs from the conserved cysteine through the conserved F or W. The D gene is left open where the match is weak. A clone size is listed for some rows: how often the clone was seen (once, few, many), or a class if it is expanded.

>TRBJ2-2|few|TRBV20-1|.
CSARGSWSTGELFF
TGCAGTGCTAGAGGCAGCTGGAGCACCGGGGAGCTGTTTTTT
>TRBJ1-1|.|TRBV20-1|.
CSATLQGWRAEAFF
TGCAGTGCTACCCTTCAGGGGTGGCGGGCTGAAGCTTTCTTT
>TRBJ2-3|.|TRBV27|TRBD2
CASSLSTSGGTDTQYF
TGTGCCAGCAGTTTATCGACTAGCGGGGGGACAGATACGCAGTATTTT
>TRBJ2-3|once|TRBV5-6|.
CASSSLGWGKRTDTQYF
TGTGCCAGCAGCTCCCTCGGGTGGGGGAAAAGGACAGATACGCAGTATTTT
>TRBJ2-5|.|TRBV6-2/TRBV6-3|.
CASIEPTVQLTQETQYF
TGTGCCAGCATCGAGCCTACGGTCCAACTCACCCAAGAGACCCAGTACTTC
>TRBJ1-5|many|TRBV4-1|TRBD1
CASSQVGKDRGSQPQHF
TGCGCCAGCAGCCAAGTCGGGAAGGACAGGGGATCCCAGCCCCAGCATTTT
>TRBJ1-1|.|TRBV20-1|TRBD1
CSASPGQRKRGAFF
TGCAGTGCTAGTCCGGGACAGAGAAAAAGGGGAGCTTTCTTT
>TRBJ1-2|many|TRBV7-2|.
CASSPRSQTNNYGYTF
TGTGCCAGCAGCCCCCGATCCCAGACTAACAACTATGGCTACACCTTC
>TRBJ2-1|many|TRBV20-1|TRBD1
CSARGYRDSLNEQFF
TGCAGTGCTAGAGGATACCGGGACAGCCTCAATGAGCAGTTCTTC
>TRBJ1-1|few|TRBV27|.
CASSPRGLWTEAFF
TGTGCCAGCAGTCCCCGCGGGCTGTGGACTGAAGCTTTCTTT
>TRBJ2-5|.|TRBV2|TRBD1
CASMGTVQETQYF
TGTGCCAGCATGGGGACAGTACAAGAGACCCAGTACTTC
>TRBJ2-1|.|TRBV7-2|.
CASSFFSYNEQFF
TGTGCCAGCAGCTTCTTCTCCTACAATGAGCAGTTCTTC
>TRBJ2-4|few|TRBV5-1|TRBD2
CASSWGGLAELAKNIQYF
TGCGCCAGCAGCTGGGGGGGACTAGCGGAACTAGCCAAAAACATTCAGTACTTC
>TRBJ2-7|.|TRBV9|.
CASSASTGRYEQYF
TGTGCCAGCAGCGCGTCGACAGGCCGCTACGAGCAGTACTTC
>TRBJ1-1|many|TRBV11-2|TRBD1
CASSSGQGKEAFF
TGTGCCAGCAGCTCGGGACAGGGTAAAGAAGCTTTCTTT
>TRBJ2-5|.|TRBV6-1|TRBD2
CASSALAGGFLETQYF
TGTGCCAGCAGTGCGCTAGCGGGAGGGTTTCTGGAGACCCAGTACTTC
>TRBJ2-7|.|TRBV20-1|.
CSARELQGYEQYF
TGCAGTGCTAGAGAATTACAGGGCTACGAGCAGTACTTC
>TRBJ1-2|few|TRBV7-2|TRBD1
CASSPYGTGGYTF
TGTGCCAGCAGCCCATATGGGACAGGGGGCTACACCTTC
>TRBJ2-7|.|TRBV11-1|.
CASSLSRASYEQYF
TGTGCCAGCAGCTTATCCCGCGCCTCCTACGAGCAGTACTTC
>TRBJ1-2|few|TRBV5-1|.
CASSLIGGYGYTF
TGCGCCAGCAGCTTGATTGGTGGTTATGGCTACACCTTC